This T cell receptor (beta chain) was identified in a study of vaccination and CD4 T cells after COVID-19 (dated by TCRdb to between 2021 and 2024). About the full investigation: Convalescent patients had a positive SARS-CoV-2 result on nasal swab PCR, and of these patients, some 10 had mild disease and one had severe disease. Each participant got two doses of either the Pfizer-BioNTech BNT162b2 vaccine (n=8) or the Moderna mRNA-1273 vaccine (n=2). Post-COVID blood samples from convalescent patients were collected a median of roughly 100 days after diagnosis, with a range of 35 to 161 days. In the convalescent cohort there were six males and four females, among whom were two Hispanic individuals, seven Caucasians, two Asians and one multiracial person. As controls, cultures received a CEFX viral epitope pool (the positive control), an HIV-1 Nef peptide pool (the negative control), or no peptide at all. Post-vaccine blood samples were obtained a median of approximately 74 days after the second vaccine dose, with a range of about 13 to 250 days. Overlapping spike peptide pools from SARS-CoV-2 and from the common cold coronaviruses HCoV-NL63, HCoV-OC43 and HCoV-229E were used as culture stimuli. The spike-specific CD4+ TCR repertoire was compared before and after mRNA vaccination in over nine COVID-19 convalescent patients and a few infection-naive healthy vaccine recipients. Broader findings and caveats from the paper: Relatively few convalescent patients were included in the study, and early timepoints after natural infection were not analyzed. Nearly all vaccine-specific clones in convalescent patients (304 of 307) were mono-reactive for SARS-CoV-2 spike rather than cross-reactive with common cold coronaviruses. An increase in the median number of SARS-CoV-2-reactive clonotypes from approximately 23 after infection to 35 to 40 after vaccination was observed, but the change was not found to be significant. Among convalescent patients, a median around 83% of the SARS-CoV-2-reactive clones seen after vaccination appeared only after vaccination, which suggests priming specific to the vaccine.

Reading the label with the study, this specimen's treatment or condition is: approximately 10-day PBMC culture with coronavirus spike peptide pools or control peptides (ViraFEST assay). The ViraFEST assay, used in the study, expanded antigen-specific T cells with peptide pools and then identified the expanded clonotypes through TCR sequencing. The positive SARS-CoV-2 PCR tests of the convalescent patients were dated from March to December 2020, before the Alpha, Beta and Delta variants emerged in the United States. Each well held two million PBMCs cultured with approximately 9.2 ug/ml peptide pools in IMDM containing roughly 5% human AB serum and 7.5 to 10 IU/ml IL-2. Half of the culture medium was replaced with fresh IL-2-containing medium on days 3 and 7. CD4+ T cells were isolated after approximately 10 days of culture through negative selection using the EasySep CD4+ T cell isolation kit. Ficoll-Paque Plus gradient centrifugation was used to isolate PBMCs from whole blood, and the isolated PBMCs were then either used fresh or cryopreserved at -140C. Culture conditions were generally each tested in triplicate wells.

The library was obtained by PCR. TCR sequencing of DNA from cultured CD4+ T cells used the Oncomine TCR Beta short-read assay at the Johns Hopkins FTIC core. The QIAamp micro DNA kit was used to extract genomic DNA from the cultured CD4+ T cells. Oncomine TCR Beta libraries from cultured CD4+ T cells were pooled with unique dual indexes and sequenced on an Illumina iSeq 100. The paper's processing steps were these. Non-productive sequences were removed, and CDR3s not starting with C, not ending with F or W, or shorter than 7 amino acids were discarded. The MANAFEST web application identified antigen-specific clonotypes by comparing peptide-stimulated wells against reference wells and other culture wells. For a clone to be called positive, the clone needed an FDR below 0.05, an odds ratio above 5, and a productive frequency above 0.1% in at least two of three replicate wells. A clonotype was classed as cross-reactive if the clonotype showed significant expansion both in SARS-CoV-2 spike wells and in at least one common cold coronavirus spike condition. Levenshtein distances (stringdist) and unrooted phylogenetic trees (ape) in R version 3.6.1 were used to assess CDR3 homology. The public reads were reprocessed in TCRdb via fastp at Q25 and MiXCR, keeping in-frame beta chains. Rows matching on CDR3 protein sequence are summarized as one entry with the most common DNA and genes. TCRdb, not the authors, supplied the V and J calls. The sample table lists roughly 14,000 distinct CDR3 sequences, 43% of them with a count of one. Jointly, the top ten make up over 7.5% of the sample.

The trim is 0 bases for V and 5 bases for J, with a gap of 8 bases between the germline ends. For CDR1 and CDR2, the germline V gene (reference sequence) lists SGHNT and YYREEE. From the cysteine through the phenylalanine, the CDR3 covers 13 amino acids. Of all the DNA, just the CDR3 is kept, 39 bases in frame from base 1. As regards this clonotype: What antigen it recognizes has not been identified. Per-nucleotide qualities are absent, and no much larger clonotype sits a single base away.

Input material: CD4+ T cells from blood, cultured in vitro. The sequence was obtained from a human donor who had recovered from COVID-19. The chain links TRBV5-4 with TRBJ2-5; confidence is insufficient to name the D gene. The CDR3 region reads CASSLALGETQYF. The DNA sequence is as follows: TGTGCCAGCAGCTTGGCGTTAGGGGAGACCCAGTACTTC.